The source of this T cell receptor (beta chain) is a study of siplizumab effects on memory and regulatory T cells. Points from the study as a whole: In siplizumab conditions, mappable alloreactive CD4+ clones averaged 68.8% Treg-derived, against 25% to 30% in controls. Unstimulated naive T cells seemed to show more diversity than memory cells did, and they also seemed to be among the major contributors to the alloresponse. With siplizumab, cumulative frequency of CD4+ memory-derived alloreactive sequences dropped significantly.

This clone was seen only a few times. Antigen specificity is unknown. The CDR3 extends over 15 amino acids. CDR1 and CDR2 from the germline V gene are MNHNS and SASEGT. V was clipped by 1 base and J by 6 bases, with 15 bases between them. Sequenced by immunoSEQ multiplex PCR; TCRdb stores in-frame clones only, minus some. The sample shows around 94,000 clones, 92% of them seen only once. The specimen sequenced was CD4+ T cells sorted from blood. The clonotype comes from a human donor in good health. The chain has TRBV6-1 and TRBJ1-1; D is undetermined. The CDR3: CASSEVSRTRPEAFF. In nucleotides, the CDR3 is TGTGCCAGCAGTGAAGTGAGTAGGACCCGGCCTGAAGCTTTCTTT.